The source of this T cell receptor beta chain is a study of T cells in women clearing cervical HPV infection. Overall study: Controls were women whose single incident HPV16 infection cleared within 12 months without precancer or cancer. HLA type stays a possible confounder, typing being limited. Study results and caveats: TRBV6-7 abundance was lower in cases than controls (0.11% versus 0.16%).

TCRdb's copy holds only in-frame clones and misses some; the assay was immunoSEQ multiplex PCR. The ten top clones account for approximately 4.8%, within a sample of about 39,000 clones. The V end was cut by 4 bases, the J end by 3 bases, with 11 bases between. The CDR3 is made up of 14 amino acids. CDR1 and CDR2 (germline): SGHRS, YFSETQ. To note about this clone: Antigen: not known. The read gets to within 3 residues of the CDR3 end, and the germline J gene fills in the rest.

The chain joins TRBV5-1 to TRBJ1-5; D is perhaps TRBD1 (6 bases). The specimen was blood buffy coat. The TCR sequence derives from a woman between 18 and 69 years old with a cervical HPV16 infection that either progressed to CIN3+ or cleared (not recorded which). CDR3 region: CASSPDSLNQPQHF. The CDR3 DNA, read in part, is TGCGCCAGCAGCCCGGACAGCCTCAATCAGCCC.